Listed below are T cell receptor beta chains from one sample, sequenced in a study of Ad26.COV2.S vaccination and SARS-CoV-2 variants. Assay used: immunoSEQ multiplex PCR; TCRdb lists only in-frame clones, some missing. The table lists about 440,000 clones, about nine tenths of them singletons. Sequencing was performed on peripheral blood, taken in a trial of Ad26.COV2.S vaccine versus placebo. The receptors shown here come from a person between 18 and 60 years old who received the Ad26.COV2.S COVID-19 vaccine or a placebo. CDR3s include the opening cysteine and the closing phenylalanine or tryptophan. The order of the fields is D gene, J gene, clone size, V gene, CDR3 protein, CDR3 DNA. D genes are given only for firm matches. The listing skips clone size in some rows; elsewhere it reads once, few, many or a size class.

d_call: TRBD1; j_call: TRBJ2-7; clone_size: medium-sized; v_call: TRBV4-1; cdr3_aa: CASSQRQGEGYEQYF; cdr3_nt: TGCGCCAGCAGCCAACGACAGGGGGAGGGCTACGAGCAGTACTTC
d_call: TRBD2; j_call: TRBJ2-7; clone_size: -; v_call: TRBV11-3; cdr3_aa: CASSPRAGAVYEQYF; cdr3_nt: TGTGCCAGCAGCCCGAGAGCGGGAGCGGTCTACGAGCAGTACTTC
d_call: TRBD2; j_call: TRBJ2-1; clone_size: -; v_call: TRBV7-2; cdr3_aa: CASSFLGLAGENEQFF; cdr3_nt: TGTGCCAGCAGCTTTCTGGGACTAGCGGGAGAGAATGAGCAGTTCTTC
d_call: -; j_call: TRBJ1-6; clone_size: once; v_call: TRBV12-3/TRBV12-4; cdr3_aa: CASSLPGNSPLHF; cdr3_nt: TGTGCCAGCAGTTTACCAGGAAATTCACCCCTCCACTTT
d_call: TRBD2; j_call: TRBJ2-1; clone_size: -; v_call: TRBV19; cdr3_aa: CASNPASGTNEQFF; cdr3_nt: TGTGCCAGTAACCCCGCTAGCGGGACCAATGAGCAGTTCTTC
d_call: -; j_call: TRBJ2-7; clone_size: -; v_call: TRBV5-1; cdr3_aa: CASSPGLYEQYF; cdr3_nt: TGCGCCAGCAGCCCTGGACTTTACGAGCAGTACTTC
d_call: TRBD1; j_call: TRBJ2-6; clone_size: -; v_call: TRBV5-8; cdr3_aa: CASGRQGANGANVLTF; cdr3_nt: TGTGCCAGCGGACGACAGGGGGCGAATGGGGCCAACGTCCTGACTTTC
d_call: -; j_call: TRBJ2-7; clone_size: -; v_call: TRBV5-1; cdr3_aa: CASSLAAGRRAYEQYF; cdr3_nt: TGCGCCAGCAGCTTGGCAGCGGGTCGCCGCGCCTACGAGCAGTACTTC
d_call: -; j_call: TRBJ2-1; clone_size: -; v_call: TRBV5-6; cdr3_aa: CASSLGTLYNEQFF; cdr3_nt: TGTGCCAGCAGCTTGGGTACCCTCTACAATGAGCAGTTCTTC
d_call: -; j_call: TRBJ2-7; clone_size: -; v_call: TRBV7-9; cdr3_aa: CASSLIAGTGLTYEQYF; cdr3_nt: TGTGCCAGCAGCTTAATCGCCGGGACCGGGCTTACCTACGAGCAGTACTTC
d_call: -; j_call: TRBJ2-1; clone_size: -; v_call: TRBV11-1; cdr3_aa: CASSQTPAEQFF; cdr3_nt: TGTGCCAGCAGCCAGACTCCCGCCGAGCAGTTCTTC
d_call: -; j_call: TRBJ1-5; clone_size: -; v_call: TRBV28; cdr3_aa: CASRTPGGRVGQPQHF; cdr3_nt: TGTGCCAGCAGAACCCCTGGCGGCAGGGTAGGTCAGCCCCAGCATTTT
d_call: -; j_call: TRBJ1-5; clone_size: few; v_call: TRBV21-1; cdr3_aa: CASSKNSNQPQHF; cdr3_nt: TGTGCCAGCAGCAAAAATAGCAATCAGCCCCAGCATTTT
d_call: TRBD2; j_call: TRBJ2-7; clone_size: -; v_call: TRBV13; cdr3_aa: CASSLRPSGGTGYEQYF; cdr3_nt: TGTGCCAGCAGCTTAAGGCCGTCGGGGGGAACGGGCTACGAGCAGTACTTC
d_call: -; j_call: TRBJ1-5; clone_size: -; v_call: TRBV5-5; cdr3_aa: CASSPTGNQPQHF; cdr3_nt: TGTGCCAGCAGCCCAACAGGGAATCAGCCCCAGCATTTT
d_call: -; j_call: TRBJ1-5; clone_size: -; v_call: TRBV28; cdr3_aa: CASSLVRRIGWDNQPQHF; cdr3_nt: TGTGCCAGCAGTTTAGTTAGGAGAATAGGATGGGACAATCAGCCCCAGCATTTT
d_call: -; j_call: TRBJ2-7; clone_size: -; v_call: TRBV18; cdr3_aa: CASSPYEGSAAEQYF; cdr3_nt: TGTGCCAGCTCGCCGTATGAAGGTAGCGCGGCCGAGCAGTACTTC
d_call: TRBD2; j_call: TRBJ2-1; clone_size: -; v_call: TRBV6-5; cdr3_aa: CASRSGVYNEQFF; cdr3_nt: TGTGCCAGCAGGAGCGGGGTCTACAATGAGCAGTTCTTC
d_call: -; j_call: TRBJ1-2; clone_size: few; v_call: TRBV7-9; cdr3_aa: CASRQGGSPVYGYTF; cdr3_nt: TGTGCCAGCAGGCAAGGCGGCAGCCCTGTCTATGGCTACACCTTC
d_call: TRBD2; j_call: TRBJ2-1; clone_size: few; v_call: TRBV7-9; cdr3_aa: CASSPPQGLAGGLDEQFF; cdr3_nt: TGTGCCAGCAGCCCTCCCCAGGGGCTAGCGGGAGGTTTGGATGAGCAGTTCTTC
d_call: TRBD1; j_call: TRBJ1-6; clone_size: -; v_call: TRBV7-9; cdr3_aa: CASSHIGTDNSPLHF; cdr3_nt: TGTGCCAGCAGCCATATTGGGACAGATAATTCACCCCTCCACTTT
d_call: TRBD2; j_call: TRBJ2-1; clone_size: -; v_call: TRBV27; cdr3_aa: CASSPQRETYNEQFF; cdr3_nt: TGTGCCAGCAGTCCCCAGCGGGAGACCTACAATGAGCAGTTCTTC
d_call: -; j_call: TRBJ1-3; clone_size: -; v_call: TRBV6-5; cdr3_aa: CASSYGSGLGNTIYF; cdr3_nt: TGTGCCAGCAGTTACGGGTCAGGCCTTGGAAACACCATATATTTT
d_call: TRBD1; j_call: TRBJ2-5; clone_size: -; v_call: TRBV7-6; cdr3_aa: CASSSRRGPRETQYF; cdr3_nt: TGTGCCAGCAGCTCACGCAGGGGGCCTCGGGAGACCCAGTACTTC
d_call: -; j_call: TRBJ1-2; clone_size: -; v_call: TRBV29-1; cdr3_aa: CSVGAQGPYGYTF; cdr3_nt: TGCAGCGTTGGGGCCCAGGGGCCCTATGGCTACACCTTC
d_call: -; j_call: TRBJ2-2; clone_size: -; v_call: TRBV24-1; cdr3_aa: CATSDFGQGKLFF; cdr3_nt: TGTGCCACCAGTGATTTTGGGCAGGGCAAGCTGTTTTTT
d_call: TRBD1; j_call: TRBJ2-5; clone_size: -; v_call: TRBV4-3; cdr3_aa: CASSQEQGPETQYF; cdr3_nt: TGCGCCAGCAGCCAGGAACAGGGGCCGGAGACCCAGTACTTC
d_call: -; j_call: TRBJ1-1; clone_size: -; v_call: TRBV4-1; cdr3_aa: CASSQDDRTNTEAFF; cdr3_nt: TGCGCCAGCAGCCAAGATGACAGGACCAACACTGAAGCTTTCTTT
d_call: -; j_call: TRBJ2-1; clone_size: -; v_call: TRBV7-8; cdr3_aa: CASSLSQVNEQFF; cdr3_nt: TGTGCCAGCAGCTTATCGCAGGTCAATGAGCAGTTCTTC
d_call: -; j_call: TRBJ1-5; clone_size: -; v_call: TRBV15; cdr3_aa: CATSRGTSSQPQHF; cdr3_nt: TGTGCCACCAGCAGAGGGACCTCCAGTCAGCCCCAGCATTTT
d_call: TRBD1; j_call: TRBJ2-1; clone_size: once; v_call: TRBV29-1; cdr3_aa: CSVGDRAYNEQFF; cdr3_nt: TGCAGCGTTGGGGACAGGGCTTACAATGAGCAGTTCTTC
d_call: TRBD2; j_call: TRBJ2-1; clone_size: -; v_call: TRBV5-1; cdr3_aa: CASSLSGRARYEQFF; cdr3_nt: TGCGCCAGCAGCCTTAGCGGGAGGGCCCGCTATGAGCAGTTCTTC
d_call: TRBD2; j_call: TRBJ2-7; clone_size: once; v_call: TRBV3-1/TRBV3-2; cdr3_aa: CASSQAPRLASEQYF; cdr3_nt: TGTGCCAGCAGCCAAGCCCCTAGACTAGCTTCCGAGCAGTACTTC
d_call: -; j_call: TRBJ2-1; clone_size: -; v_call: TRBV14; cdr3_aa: CASSQGKGLRANEQFF; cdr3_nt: TGTGCCAGCAGCCAAGGGAAGGGGCTACGGGCCAATGAGCAGTTCTTC
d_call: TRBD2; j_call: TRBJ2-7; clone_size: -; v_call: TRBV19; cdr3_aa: CASSSGTSDPYEQYF; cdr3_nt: TGTGCCAGTAGTAGTGGGACTAGCGACCCCTACGAGCAGTACTTC
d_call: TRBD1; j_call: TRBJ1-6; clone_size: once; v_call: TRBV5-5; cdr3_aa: CASSSGQGNSPLHF; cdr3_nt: TGTGCCAGCAGCTCGGGACAGGGGAATTCACCCCTCCACTTT
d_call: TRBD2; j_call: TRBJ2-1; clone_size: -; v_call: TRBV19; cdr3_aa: CASSRTSGRPIEQFF; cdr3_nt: TGTGCCAGTAGTAGAACTAGCGGGAGGCCCATTGAGCAGTTCTTC
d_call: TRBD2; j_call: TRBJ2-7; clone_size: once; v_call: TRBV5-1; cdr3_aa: CASSRGTRNYEQYF; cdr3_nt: TGCGCCAGCAGCCGAGGGACTAGGAACTACGAGCAGTACTTC
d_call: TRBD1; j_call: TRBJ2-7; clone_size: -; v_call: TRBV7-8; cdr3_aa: CASSLRGQGISSYEQYF; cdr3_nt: TGTGCCAGCAGCCTCCGTGGACAGGGGATCAGCTCCTACGAGCAGTACTTC
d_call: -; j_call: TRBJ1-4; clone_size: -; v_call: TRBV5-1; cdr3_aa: CASSPPGGEKLFF; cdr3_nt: TGCGCCAGCAGCCCCCCCGGGGGAGAAAAACTGTTTTTT
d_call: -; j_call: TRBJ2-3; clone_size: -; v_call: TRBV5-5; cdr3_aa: CAESITGKGYTDTQYF; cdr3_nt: TGTGCCGAGTCCATTACAGGTAAGGGGTACACAGATACGCAGTATTTT
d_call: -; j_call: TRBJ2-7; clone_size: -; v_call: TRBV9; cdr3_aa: CASSVSGTVYEQYF; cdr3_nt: TGTGCCAGCAGCGTAAGTGGGACTGTCTACGAGCAGTACTTC
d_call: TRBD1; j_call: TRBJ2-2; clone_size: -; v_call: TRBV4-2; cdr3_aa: CASSRGTGDLNTGELFF; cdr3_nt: TGTGCCAGCAGCCGGGGGACAGGGGACTTGAACACCGGGGAGCTGTTTTTT
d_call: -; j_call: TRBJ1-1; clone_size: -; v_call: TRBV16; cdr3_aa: CASSQSTRGEAFF; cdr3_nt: TGTGCCAGCAGCCAATCGACTCGAGGGGAAGCTTTCTTT
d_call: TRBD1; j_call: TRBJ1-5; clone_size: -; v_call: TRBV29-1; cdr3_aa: CSARQGDRNNQPQHF; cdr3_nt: TGCAGCGCCCGACAGGGGGATCGGAACAATCAGCCCCAGCATTTT